Reported below is one TCR beta chain. Its cognate antigen is unknown. Germline is not matched at one junction end, which may reflect a read error. This sample is part of a study of identical twins. CDR3 size: 15 residues. In TCRdb, the 5' RACE reads were re-called with MiXCR into one record per CDR3 protein. The sample holds 650,000 to 800,000 distinct CDR3 sequences, 8.6% seen once. Regarding the study as a whole: With abundant cord blood beta clonotypes, insertions were fewer; memory repertoires showed no such pattern.

This sample was shared with a second study, whose subject was yellow fever vaccine responses in identical twins.

The source is a woman between 18 and 30 years old in good health. Material: PBMCs. The rearrangement uses TRBV12-3 or TRBV12-4 and TRBJ2-6; maybe TRBD2 (5 bases). Here the CDR3 DNA reads TGTGCCAACAGTTTAGCCGGGGCTGGGGCCAACGTCCTGACTTTC. Protein: CANSLAGAGANVLTF.